These 31 T cell receptor beta chains were all obtained from the same sample, sequenced in a study of T cell repertoires in cytomegalovirus infection (dated by TCRdb to 2018 to 2020). The sequencer listed for this sample is Illumina HiSeq 1500. The raw public data were reprocessed by TCRdb itself: fastp quality trimming at Q25, MiXCR clonotype calling, in-frame beta chains only. One record per CDR3 amino acid sequence lists the most common genes and DNA. The sample contains 560,000 or so distinct CDR3 sequences, 16% of them found a single time. Clones ranked in the top ten supply about 24% of the sample. The specimen sequenced was CD8+ T cells from PBMCs. These receptors were collected from a human donor in good health (CMV status not recorded). Some clones in this sample may be carry-over from other donors' samples.

Comment on this clonotype: This may come from a read error, since a much larger clone is one base off. The V and J genes are TRBV7-3 and TRBJ2-1, with D hard to call. CDR3 length: 15 residues. CDR1 SGHTA and CDR2 FQGTGA come from the germline V gene. CDR3 DNA sequence: TGTGCCAGCAGCTTAGAAAAGCGCCTCCAGAATGTGCAGTTCTTC. Amino acids: CASSLEKRLQNVQFF.

This clonotype was counted many times. J is TRBJ2-1 and V is TRBV28; D possibly corresponds to TRBD1 (6 bases). Trimming took off 1 base at V and 3 bases at J, with 19 bases between the two ends. The length of the CDR3 is 18 residues. Germline-derived CDR1 and CDR2 are MDHEN and SYDVKM. CDR3 in DNA: TGTGCCAGCAGTTTATTGATACTTTCAGAGGGGGTCTACAATGAGCAGTTCTTC. It encodes CASSLLILSEGVYNEQFF.

This clonotype came up many times. The DNA of the CDR3 is TGTGCCAGCAGCTTAGCGCTAACCAGATATGGCTACACCTTC. It specifies CASSLALTRYGYTF. The chain employs TRBV7-9 and TRBJ1-2; unclear D gene. Germline V CDR1 and CDR2: SEHNR, FQNEAQ (reference sequence). This CDR3 region has 14 residues. V lost 0 bases, J lost 5 bases, and 10 bases lay in between.

This clonotype was observed a handful of times. This sequence joins TRBV3-1 and TRBJ2-1, with 9 bases that match TRBD2. The trim removed 3 bases at V and 0 bases at J, leaving 6 bases unmatched. Germline V gives CDR1 LGHDT, CDR2 YNNKEL (reference sequence). The CDR3 is made up of 17 amino acids. The CDR3 DNA sequence: TGTGCCAGCAGCCATGGACTAGCGTATAGCTCCTACAATGAGCAGTTCTTC. This codes for CASSHGLAYSSYNEQFF.

This clonotype has ten or more counts. The chain has TRBV4-1 and TRBJ1-3; D unclear. Germline values: CDR1 MGHRA, CDR2 YSYEKL. V shed 0 bases and J shed 0 bases, with 12 bases lying between them. The length of the CDR3 is 17 residues. The CDR3 protein is CASSQDHPDYSGNTIYF. The CDR3 nucleotides read TGCGCCAGCAGCCAAGACCATCCGGACTACTCTGGAAACACCATATATTTT.

This clonotype was counted many times. The V call is TRBV5-6, the J call TRBJ2-7, with TRBD1 as a possible D gene (5 bases). The CDR3 loop spans 13 amino acids. Germline lookup yields CDR1 SGHDT and CDR2 YYEEEE. V dropped 4 bases and J dropped 0 bases, with 8 bases sitting between them. CDR3 sequence: CASSERGSYEQYF. DNA for the CDR3: TGTGCCAGCAGCGAAAGGGGCTCCTACGAGCAGTACTTC.

V is TRBV10-3 and J is TRBJ2-1; D is unresolved. This CDR3 comprises 13 residues. Germline assignment: CDR1 ENHRY and CDR2 SYGVKD. Trimming stripped 2 bases from V and 6 bases from J, with 8 bases between. In DNA, the CDR3 is TGTGCCATCAGTGAGGAACAGCCCAATGAGCAGTTCTTC. This translates into CAISEEQPNEQFF.

This clonotype was counted at least ten times. CDR3 loop: CASSPSGRGRETQYF. CDR3 DNA: TGTGCCAGCAGCCCTAGCGGACGGGGGAGGGAGACCCAGTACTTC. The rearrangement joins TRBV7-8 to TRBJ2-5; TRBD2 agrees at 7 bases. Germline V gene data show CDR1 as SGHVS and CDR2 as FQNEAQ. J gave up 5 bases and V 5 bases, and 11 bases lay outside the gene matches. The CDR3 runs to 15 residues.

This clonotype has a handful of counts. CDR3 bases: TGTGCCAGCAGCCAGGGTGGGGTCCGAGATACGCAGTATTTT. Translation: CASSQGGVRDTQYF. The chain has TRBV7-9 and TRBJ2-3, with D maybe TRBD1 (5 bases). V dropped 5 bases and J dropped 5 bases, with 14 bases sitting between them. CDR1 is SEHNR and CDR2 is FQNEAQ in the germline V gene (reference sequence). The CDR3 has 14 residues.

The genes are TRBV7-9 and TRBJ1-5, with 7 bases that match TRBD1. J lost 0 bases, V lost 4 bases, and 6 bases had no gene match. Germline assignment: CDR1 SEHNR and CDR2 FQNEAQ (reference sequence). The CDR3 contains 16 residues. CDR3 in DNA: TGTGCCAGCAGCTGGTCGGGACAGACTAGCAATCAGCCCCAGCATTTT. This codes for CASSWSGQTSNQPQHF. Full variable domain (remainder filled in from reference TRBV7-9 and TRBJ1-5): DTGVSQNPRHKITKRGQNVTFRCDPISEHNRLYWYRQTLGQGPEFLTYFQNEAQLEKSRLLSDRFSAERPKGSFSTLEIQRTEQGDSAMYLCASSWSGQTSNQPQHFGDGTRLSIL.

This clonotype was picked up many times. This rearrangement joins TRBV7-2 to TRBJ1-6; the D is unclear. Germline V gene data show CDR1 as SGHTA and CDR2 as FQGNSA. Trimming left V 4 bases short and J 7 bases short, with 5 bases between. This CDR3 has 12 residues. The CDR3 sequence is CASSSPNSPLHF. The CDR3 DNA is TGTGCCAGCAGCTCGCCCAATTCACCCCTCCACTTT.

This rearrangement joins TRBV14 to TRBJ1-2, with D perhaps TRBD1 (5 bases). Germline-derived CDR1 and CDR2 are SGHDN and FVKESK. V dropped 1 base and J dropped 4 bases, with 16 bases sitting between them. The CDR3 has 16 residues. CDR3 region: CASSQGGMDKIYGYTF. CDR3 in DNA: TGTGCCAGCAGCCAAGGGGGAATGGACAAGATCTATGGCTACACCTTC.

The chain has TRBV14 and TRBJ2-5, with TRBD2 matching over 15 bases. The CDR3 is 19 residues long. In germline, CDR1 is SGHDN, CDR2 FVKESK. The V and J ends lost 2 bases and 2 bases, in that order; junction bases with no gene match: 9. The CDR3 loop is CASSQFGTSGRPFQETQYF. The CDR3 DNA follows: TGTGCCAGCAGCCAATTCGGGACTAGCGGGAGGCCCTTTCAAGAGACCCAGTACTTC. The complete variable domain, with remaining parts taken from reference TRBV14 and TRBJ2-5, reads EAGVTQFPSHSVIEKGQTVTLRCDPISGHDNLYWYRRVMGKEIKFLLHFVKESKQDESGMPNNRFLAERTGGTYSTLKVQPAELEDSGVYFCASSQFGTSGRPFQETQYFGPGTRLLVL.

There are many counts of this clonotype. V usage is TRBV27 and J usage is TRBJ2-1; 10 bases fit TRBD1. Germline values: CDR1 MNHEY, CDR2 SMNVEV (reference sequence). V was clipped by 5 bases and J by 8 bases; unmatched bases: 12. This CDR3 region has 16 residues. In DNA form, the CDR3 reads TGTGCCAGCAGTCGCCGGGACAGGGGATTGAGGCATGAGCAGTTCTTC. Translation: CASSRRDRGLRHEQFF.

Many counts were recorded for this clonotype. The chain carries TRBV10-3 and TRBJ2-3, with TRBD1 identical over 9 bases. CDR1 and CDR2 from the germline V gene are ENHRY and SYGVKD. The CDR3 is 16 amino acids. After removal of 2 bases from V and 1 base from J, the junction contained 4 bases not matched to a gene. The CDR3: CAISEGQGLGTDTQYF. The CDR3 DNA reads TGTGCCATCAGTGAGGGACAGGGGCTGGGCACAGATACGCAGTATTTT.

This clonotype appeared many times. The chain links TRBV27 to TRBJ2-3; 9 bases fit TRBD1. CDR1 MNHEY and CDR2 SMNVEV come from the germline V gene (reference sequence). V lost 6 bases and J lost 0; bases outside the gene matches: 13. The length of the CDR3 is 18 residues. CDR3 DNA sequence: TGTGCCAGCAGACTCTCCCAACGACAGGGGGGAAGCACAGATACGCAGTATTTT. It codes for CASRLSQRQGGSTDTQYF.

This clonotype has more than one count but fewer than ten. This chain joins TRBV2 and TRBJ2-7; D is ambiguous. The V end was cut by 1 base, the J end by 3 bases, with 10 bases between. CDR1 and CDR2 from the germline V gene are SNHLY and FYNNEI. The CDR3 is made up of 14 amino acids. CDR3 protein: CASSEDWRSYEQYF. CDR3 DNA sequence: TGTGCCAGCAGTGAAGACTGGCGAAGCTACGAGCAGTACTTC.

V and J are TRBV19 and TRBJ2-5; 7 nucleotides align to TRBD2. Germline lookup yields CDR1 LNHDA and CDR2 SQIVND (reference sequence). This CDR3 comprises 15 residues. V gave up 3 bases and J gave up 5 bases; unmatched junction bases: 9. CDR3: CASSMGGAGVETQYF. For the CDR3, the DNA is TGTGCCAGTAGTATGGGCGGGGCGGGGGTGGAGACCCAGTACTTC.

This clonotype was seen only a few times. This chain uses TRBV14 with TRBJ1-6; D may be TRBD1 (6 bases). The CDR3 is made up of 16 amino acids. Germline lookup yields CDR1 SGHDN and CDR2 FVKESK. Trimming took off 1 base at V and 9 bases at J, with 16 bases between the two ends. For the CDR3, the DNA is TGTGCCAGCAGCCAAGGAATGTTAGGGGGTCCTTCACCCCTCCACTTT. Translation gives CASSQGMLGGPSPLHF. Full variable domain (outside the CDR3, taken from reference TRBV14 and TRBJ1-6): EAGVTQFPSHSVIEKGQTVTLRCDPISGHDNLYWYRRVMGKEIKFLLHFVKESKQDESGMPNNRFLAERTGGTYSTLKVQPAELEDSGVYFCASSQGMLGGPSPLHFGNGTRLTVT.

This rearrangement joins TRBV4-1 to TRBJ2-1; D may match TRBD1 or TRBD2 (5 bases each). With 0 bases removed from V and 5 bases from J, the gap between germline ends came to 20 bases. This CDR3 spans 18 amino acids. In germline, CDR1 is MGHRA, CDR2 YSYEKL. CDR3 bases: TGCGCCAGCAGCCAAGATTTACGAGGGGCCGGACGAAACAATGAGCAGTTCTTC. This codes for CASSQDLRGAGRNNEQFF.

There are many counts of this clonotype. The chain employs TRBV11-2 and TRBJ2-1; D call uncertain. The V gene's germline CDR1 is SGHAT and CDR2 FQNNGV. The CDR3 spans 14 residues. Deletions cut 0 bases from V and 6 bases from J, with 9 bases between. CDR3 region: CASSLDHPINEQFF. The CDR3 region has the DNA TGTGCCAGCAGCTTAGATCACCCCATCAATGAGCAGTTCTTC. The full variable domain, rest sourced from reference TRBV11-2 and TRBJ2-1, is EAGVAQSPRYKIIEKRQSVAFWCNPISGHATLYWYQQILGQGPKLLIQFQNNGVVDDSQLPKDRFSAERLKGVDSTLKIQPAKLEDSAVYLCASSLDHPINEQFFGPGTRLTVL.

Only a few counts were recorded for this clonotype. V gene TRBV2 combines with J gene TRBJ1-1; no clear D gene. The CDR3 has 10 amino acids. Deletions cut 11 bases from V and 5 bases from J, with 9 bases between. The germline V gene encodes CDR1 SNHLY and CDR2 FYNNEI. The CDR3 here is CALWKTEAFF. In nucleotides, the CDR3 is TGTGCCCTGTGGAAAACTGAAGCTTTCTTT.

At least ten counts were recorded for this clonotype. The gene calls are TRBV7-3 and TRBJ2-2, with D maybe TRBD1 (5 bases). Per germline, CDR1 SGHTA and CDR2 FQGTGA. Trimming took off 2 bases at V and 7 bases at J, with 14 bases between the two ends. CDR3 length: 15 residues. This chain's CDR3 is CASSLVQAQGGELFF. CDR3 nucleotide sequence: TGTGCCAGCAGCTTAGTTCAAGCTCAGGGCGGGGAGCTGTTTTTT.

This clonotype has at least ten counts. The chain uses TRBV7-2 and TRBJ1-4, with D unclear. With 3 bases removed from V and 2 bases from J, the gap between germline ends came to 13 bases. The germline gives CDR1 SGHTA, CDR2 FQGNSA. The CDR3 is 16 amino acids. CDR3 bases: TGTGCCAGCAGCTTTGGATACAGAGTTACTAATGAAAAACTGTTTTTT. Translation gives CASSFGYRVTNEKLFF.

This clonotype came up a few times. The genes are TRBV19 and TRBJ1-2; no clear D gene. Germline V gives CDR1 LNHDA, CDR2 SQIVND (reference sequence). CDR3 size: 11 residues. The V end was cut by 3 bases, the J end by 8 bases, with 7 bases between. The CDR3 DNA follows: TGTGCCAGTAGTATTGGAAGGGGCTACACCTTC. Its protein product is CASSIGRGYTF.

This clonotype was seen at least ten times. J is TRBJ2-2 and V is TRBV7-9; D perhaps matches TRBD2 (6 bases). In germline, CDR1 is SEHNR, CDR2 FQNEAQ (reference sequence). CDR3 length: 15 amino acids. With 9 bases removed from V and 0 bases from J, the gap between germline ends came to 14 bases. The DNA of the CDR3 is TGTGCCAGTCGACACGGGGGATCGAACACCGGGGAGCTGTTTTTT. Encoded protein: CASRHGGSNTGELFF.

This clonotype appeared many times. This chain links TRBV12-3 or TRBV12-4 with TRBJ1-1; D might be TRBD1 (6 bases). Trimming cost V 5 bases and J 7 bases, with 11 bases left between them. The CDR3 contains 12 residues. For the CDR3, the DNA is TGTGCCAGCAGTCTCTGGACAGATGAAGCTTTCTTT. This gives the protein CASSLWTDEAFF.

In this sample, this clonotype turned up many times. This chain uses TRBV27 with TRBJ2-7; D is possibly TRBD1 or TRBD2 (6 bases each). V shed 4 bases and J shed 0 bases, with 16 bases lying between them. The CDR3 has 16 residues. The germline V gene has CDR1 MNHEY and CDR2 SMNVEV (reference sequence). The CDR3 is CASSSEGGIDSYEQYF. CDR3 coding DNA: TGTGCCAGCAGTTCAGAGGGGGGAATCGACTCCTACGAGCAGTACTTC.

This chain uses TRBV20-1 with TRBJ2-3; 13 bases align to TRBD2. Looked up from germline, CDR1 is DFQATT and CDR2 is SNEGSKA (reference sequence). J gave up 4 bases and V 6 bases, and 4 bases lay outside the gene matches. The CDR3 has 14 residues. CDR3 sequence: CSATSGGASDTQYF. As DNA, the CDR3 is TGCAGTGCAACTAGCGGGGGGGCCTCAGATACGCAGTATTTT.

This clonotype was found many times. The chain recombines TRBV11-2 with TRBJ2-7, with D perhaps matching TRBD1 (5 bases). Trimming removed 0 bases at V and 1 base at J, with 10 bases between. Germline V lookup: CDR1 SGHAT, CDR2 FQNNGV. The CDR3 covers 15 residues. The CDR3 sequence is CASSLDHAGSYEQYF. CDR3 nucleotides: TGTGCCAGCAGCTTAGATCATGCAGGGTCCTACGAGCAGTACTTC.

Only a few counts were recorded for this clonotype. This rearrangement joins TRBV24-1 to TRBJ2-4; D ambiguous. There are 15 residues in the CDR3. Germline CDR1 reads KGHDR; CDR2 reads SFDVKD. V was clipped by 11 bases and J by 8 bases, with 24 bases between them. DNA for the CDR3: TGTGCCATCGCTCCCGGAGCCAATGGCTGGGACATTCAGTACTTC. It translates to CAIAPGANGWDIQYF.